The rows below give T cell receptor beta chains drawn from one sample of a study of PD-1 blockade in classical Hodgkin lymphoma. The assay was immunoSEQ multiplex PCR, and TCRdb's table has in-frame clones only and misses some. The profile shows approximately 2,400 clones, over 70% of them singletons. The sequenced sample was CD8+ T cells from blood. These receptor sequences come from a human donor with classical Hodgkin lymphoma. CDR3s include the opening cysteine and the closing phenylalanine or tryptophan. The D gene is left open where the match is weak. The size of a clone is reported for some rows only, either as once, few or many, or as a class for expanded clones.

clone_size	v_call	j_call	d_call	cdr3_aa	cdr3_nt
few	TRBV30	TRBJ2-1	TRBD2	CAWSTGRALTYNEQFF	TGTGCCTGGAGTACGGGGAGGGCCCTAACCTACAATGAGCAGTTCTTC
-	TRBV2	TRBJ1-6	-	CASSEGSGAGPLHF	TGTGCCAGCAGCGAAGGGTCGGGGGCCGGTCCCCTCCACTTT
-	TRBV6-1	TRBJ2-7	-	CASSVGHDTGWF	TGTGCCAGCAGTGTCGGACACGACACGGGGTGGTTC
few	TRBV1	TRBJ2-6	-	CTKSRANVLTF	TGCACCAAAAGTCGGGCCAACGTCCTGACTTTC
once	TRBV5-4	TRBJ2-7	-	CASSHRGLSYEQYF	TGTGCCAGCAGCCACCGGGGGCTCTCCTACGAGCAGTACTTC
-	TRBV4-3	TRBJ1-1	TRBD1	CASSQPGQGRLAEAFF	TGCGCCAGCAGCCAACCCGGACAGGGAAGACTGGCTGAAGCTTTCTTT
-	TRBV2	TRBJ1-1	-	CASRGGRGESEAFF	TGTGCCAGCAGAGGGGGTCGAGGGGAAAGTGAAGCTTTCTTT
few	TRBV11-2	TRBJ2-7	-	CASSEGLSSRDEQYF	TGTGCCAGCAGCGAGGGTCTGTCCTCCCGGGACGAGCAGTACTTC
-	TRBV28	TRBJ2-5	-	CASSSSGTEETQYF	TGTGCCAGCAGCAGTAGCGGAACAGAAGAGACCCAGTACTTC
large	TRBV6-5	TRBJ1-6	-	CATSSPLHF	TGTGCCACCAGCTCACCCCTCCACTTT
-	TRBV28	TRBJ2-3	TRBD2	CASSVGGSTDTQYF	TGTGCCAGCAGTGTGGGGGGGAGCACAGATACGCAGTATTTT
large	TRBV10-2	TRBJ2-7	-	CASSPSAYEQYF	TGCGCCAGCAGCCCTAGCGCGTACGAGCAGTACTTC
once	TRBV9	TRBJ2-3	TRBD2	CASSASGTITDTQYF	TGTGCCAGCAGCGCCTCAGGGACTATCACAGATACGCAGTATTTT
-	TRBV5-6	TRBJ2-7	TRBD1	CASSFWDRGNEQYF	TGTGCCAGCAGCTTTTGGGACAGGGGGAACGAGCAGTACTTC
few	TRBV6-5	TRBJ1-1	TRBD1	CASSEGQAYTEAFF	TGTGCCAGCAGTGAAGGACAGGCGTACACTGAAGCTTTCTTT
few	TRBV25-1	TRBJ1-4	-	CASSGRADSEKLFF	TGTGCCAGCAGTGGCAGGGCAGATAGTGAAAAACTGTTTTTT
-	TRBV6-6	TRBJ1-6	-	CASSSQDHPYNSPLHF	TGTGCCAGCAGTTCCCAGGATCATCCCTATAATTCACCCCTCCACTTT
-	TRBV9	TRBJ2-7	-	CASSASSGSGHEQYF	TGTGCCAGCAGCGCTTCCTCAGGGAGCGGGCACGAGCAGTACTTC
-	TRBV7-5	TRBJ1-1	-	CASLQGSTTEAFF	TGTGCCAGCCTACAGGGGAGTACGACTGAAGCTTTCTTT
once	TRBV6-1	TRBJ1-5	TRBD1	CASGTGAYSNQPQHF	TGTGCCAGTGGGACAGGGGCTTATAGCAATCAGCCCCAGCATTTT
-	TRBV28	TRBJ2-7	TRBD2	CASSPTGLASEQYF	TGTGCCAGCAGTCCCACCGGACTAGCGAGCGAGCAGTACTTC
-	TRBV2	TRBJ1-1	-	CASSEGGVDTEAFF	TGTGCCAGCAGTGAGGGGGGGGTGGACACTGAAGCTTTCTTT
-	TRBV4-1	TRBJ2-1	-	CASSQGWGDSKQFF	TGCGCCAGCAGCCAAGGGTGGGGAGACTCGAAGCAGTTCTTC
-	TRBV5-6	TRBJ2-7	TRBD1	CASSKDRGVDEQYF	TGTGCCAGCAGCAAGGACAGGGGGGTAGATGAGCAGTACTTC
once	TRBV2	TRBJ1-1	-	CATGRGGPNTEAFF	TGTGCCACGGGGAGGGGGGGCCCGAACACTGAAGCTTTCTTT
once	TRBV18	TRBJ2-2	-	CASSSDSITGELFF	TGTGCCAGCTCCTCTGACAGTATCACCGGGGAGCTGTTTTTT
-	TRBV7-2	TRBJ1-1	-	CASSSSVYTEAFF	TGTGCCAGCAGCTCCTCGGTATACACTGAAGCTTTCTTT
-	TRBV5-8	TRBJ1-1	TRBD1	CASSPGQGEGTEAFF	TGTGCCAGCAGCCCTGGACAGGGGGAAGGCACTGAAGCTTTCTTT
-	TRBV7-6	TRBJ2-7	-	CASTPGSNEQYF	TGTGCCAGCACCCCGGGGTCGAACGAGCAGTACTTC
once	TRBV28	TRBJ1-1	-	CASSFQVERTENTEAFF	TGTGCCAGCAGTTTTCAGGTCGAGAGGACCGAGAACACTGAAGCTTTCTTT
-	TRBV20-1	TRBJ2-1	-	CSAGDYNEQFF	TGCAGTGCTGGGGATTACAATGAGCAGTTCTTC
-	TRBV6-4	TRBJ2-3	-	CASSPSVGHPTDTQYF	TGTGCCAGCAGCCCCTCTGTGGGACACCCCACAGATACGCAGTATTTT
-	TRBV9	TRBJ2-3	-	CASSVGGDTQYF	TGTGCCAGCAGCGTAGGGGGGGATACGCAGTATTTT
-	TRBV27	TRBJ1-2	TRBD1	CASSLSRTGTGLTTGYTF	TGTGCCAGCAGTTTATCCCGGACAGGGACAGGACTAACCACAGGCTACACCTTC
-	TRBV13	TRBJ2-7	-	CASSLGQGPIYEQYF	TGTGCCAGCAGTCTAGGGCAGGGGCCCATCTACGAGCAGTACTTC
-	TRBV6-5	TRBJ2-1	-	CASSYSPSYNEQFF	TGTGCCAGCAGTTACTCGCCCAGCTACAATGAGCAGTTCTTC
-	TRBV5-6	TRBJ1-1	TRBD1	CASSPGQGEGTEAFF	TGTGCCAGCAGCCCTGGACAGGGGGAAGGCACTGAAGCTTTCTTT
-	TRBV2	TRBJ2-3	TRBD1	CASSRDRGTDTQYF	TGTGCCAGCAGTCGGGACAGAGGCACAGATACGCAGTATTTT
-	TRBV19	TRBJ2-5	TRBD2	CASRTSGSSRETQYF	TGTGCCAGCCGGACTAGCGGGAGTAGCAGAGAGACCCAGTACTTC
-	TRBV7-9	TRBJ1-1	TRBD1	CASSSGQGAPEAFF	TGTGCCAGCAGCTCGGGACAGGGGGCGCCTGAAGCTTTCTTT
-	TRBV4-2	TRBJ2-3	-	CASSQEGPGSTDTQYF	TGTGCCAGCAGCCAAGAAGGTCCCGGAAGCACAGATACGCAGTATTTT
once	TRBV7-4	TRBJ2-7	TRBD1	CASSLGFRQGKGEQYF	TGTGCCAGCAGCTTAGGGTTCCGACAGGGGAAGGGGGAGCAGTACTTC
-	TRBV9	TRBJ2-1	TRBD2	CASSVEGTSGYNEQFF	TGTGCCAGCAGCGTAGAAGGGACTAGCGGCTACAATGAGCAGTTCTTC
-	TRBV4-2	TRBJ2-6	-	CASSILGSGANVLTF	TGTGCCAGCAGCATCCTAGGCAGTGGGGCCAACGTCCTGACTTTC
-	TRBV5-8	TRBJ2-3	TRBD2	CASSTGTSGDTQYF	TGTGCCAGCAGTACCGGGACTAGCGGGGATACGCAGTATTTT
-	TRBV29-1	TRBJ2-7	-	CSVGQAQGEQYF	TGCAGCGTTGGACAAGCCCAGGGAGAGCAGTACTTC
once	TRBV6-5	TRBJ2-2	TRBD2	CASSYLSGGAGGELFF	TGTGCCAGCAGTTACCTTAGCGGGGGGGCCGGAGGGGAGCTGTTTTTT
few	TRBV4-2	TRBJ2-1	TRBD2	CASNIGVAGGYNEQFF	TGTGCCAGCAACATTGGGGTAGCGGGAGGGTACAATGAGCAGTTCTTC
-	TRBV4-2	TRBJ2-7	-	CASSQEGPRGGSYEQYF	TGTGCCAGCAGCCAAGAAGGTCCGCGGGGCGGCTCCTACGAGCAGTACTTC
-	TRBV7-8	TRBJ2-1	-	CASSLGVGQFF	TGTGCCAGCAGCTTGGGAGTTGGGCAGTTCTTC
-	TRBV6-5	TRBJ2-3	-	CASSLRWRSTDTQYF	TGTGCCAGCAGCCTTCGGTGGAGGAGCACAGATACGCAGTATTTT
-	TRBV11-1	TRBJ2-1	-	CASSLEGSGYNEQFF	TGTGCCAGCAGCTTAGAAGGGTCAGGGTACAATGAGCAGTTCTTC
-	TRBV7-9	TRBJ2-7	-	CASSRGGTYEQYF	TGTGCCAGCAGCCGAGGCGGAACCTACGAGCAGTACTTC
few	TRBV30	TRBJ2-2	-	CAWRGWDTGELFF	TGTGCCTGGAGGGGTTGGGACACCGGGGAGCTGTTTTTT
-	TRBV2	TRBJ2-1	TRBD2	CASSEPEGDTSGDYNEQFF	TGTGCCAGCAGTGAACCCGAGGGGGATACTAGCGGGGACTACAATGAGCAGTTCTTC